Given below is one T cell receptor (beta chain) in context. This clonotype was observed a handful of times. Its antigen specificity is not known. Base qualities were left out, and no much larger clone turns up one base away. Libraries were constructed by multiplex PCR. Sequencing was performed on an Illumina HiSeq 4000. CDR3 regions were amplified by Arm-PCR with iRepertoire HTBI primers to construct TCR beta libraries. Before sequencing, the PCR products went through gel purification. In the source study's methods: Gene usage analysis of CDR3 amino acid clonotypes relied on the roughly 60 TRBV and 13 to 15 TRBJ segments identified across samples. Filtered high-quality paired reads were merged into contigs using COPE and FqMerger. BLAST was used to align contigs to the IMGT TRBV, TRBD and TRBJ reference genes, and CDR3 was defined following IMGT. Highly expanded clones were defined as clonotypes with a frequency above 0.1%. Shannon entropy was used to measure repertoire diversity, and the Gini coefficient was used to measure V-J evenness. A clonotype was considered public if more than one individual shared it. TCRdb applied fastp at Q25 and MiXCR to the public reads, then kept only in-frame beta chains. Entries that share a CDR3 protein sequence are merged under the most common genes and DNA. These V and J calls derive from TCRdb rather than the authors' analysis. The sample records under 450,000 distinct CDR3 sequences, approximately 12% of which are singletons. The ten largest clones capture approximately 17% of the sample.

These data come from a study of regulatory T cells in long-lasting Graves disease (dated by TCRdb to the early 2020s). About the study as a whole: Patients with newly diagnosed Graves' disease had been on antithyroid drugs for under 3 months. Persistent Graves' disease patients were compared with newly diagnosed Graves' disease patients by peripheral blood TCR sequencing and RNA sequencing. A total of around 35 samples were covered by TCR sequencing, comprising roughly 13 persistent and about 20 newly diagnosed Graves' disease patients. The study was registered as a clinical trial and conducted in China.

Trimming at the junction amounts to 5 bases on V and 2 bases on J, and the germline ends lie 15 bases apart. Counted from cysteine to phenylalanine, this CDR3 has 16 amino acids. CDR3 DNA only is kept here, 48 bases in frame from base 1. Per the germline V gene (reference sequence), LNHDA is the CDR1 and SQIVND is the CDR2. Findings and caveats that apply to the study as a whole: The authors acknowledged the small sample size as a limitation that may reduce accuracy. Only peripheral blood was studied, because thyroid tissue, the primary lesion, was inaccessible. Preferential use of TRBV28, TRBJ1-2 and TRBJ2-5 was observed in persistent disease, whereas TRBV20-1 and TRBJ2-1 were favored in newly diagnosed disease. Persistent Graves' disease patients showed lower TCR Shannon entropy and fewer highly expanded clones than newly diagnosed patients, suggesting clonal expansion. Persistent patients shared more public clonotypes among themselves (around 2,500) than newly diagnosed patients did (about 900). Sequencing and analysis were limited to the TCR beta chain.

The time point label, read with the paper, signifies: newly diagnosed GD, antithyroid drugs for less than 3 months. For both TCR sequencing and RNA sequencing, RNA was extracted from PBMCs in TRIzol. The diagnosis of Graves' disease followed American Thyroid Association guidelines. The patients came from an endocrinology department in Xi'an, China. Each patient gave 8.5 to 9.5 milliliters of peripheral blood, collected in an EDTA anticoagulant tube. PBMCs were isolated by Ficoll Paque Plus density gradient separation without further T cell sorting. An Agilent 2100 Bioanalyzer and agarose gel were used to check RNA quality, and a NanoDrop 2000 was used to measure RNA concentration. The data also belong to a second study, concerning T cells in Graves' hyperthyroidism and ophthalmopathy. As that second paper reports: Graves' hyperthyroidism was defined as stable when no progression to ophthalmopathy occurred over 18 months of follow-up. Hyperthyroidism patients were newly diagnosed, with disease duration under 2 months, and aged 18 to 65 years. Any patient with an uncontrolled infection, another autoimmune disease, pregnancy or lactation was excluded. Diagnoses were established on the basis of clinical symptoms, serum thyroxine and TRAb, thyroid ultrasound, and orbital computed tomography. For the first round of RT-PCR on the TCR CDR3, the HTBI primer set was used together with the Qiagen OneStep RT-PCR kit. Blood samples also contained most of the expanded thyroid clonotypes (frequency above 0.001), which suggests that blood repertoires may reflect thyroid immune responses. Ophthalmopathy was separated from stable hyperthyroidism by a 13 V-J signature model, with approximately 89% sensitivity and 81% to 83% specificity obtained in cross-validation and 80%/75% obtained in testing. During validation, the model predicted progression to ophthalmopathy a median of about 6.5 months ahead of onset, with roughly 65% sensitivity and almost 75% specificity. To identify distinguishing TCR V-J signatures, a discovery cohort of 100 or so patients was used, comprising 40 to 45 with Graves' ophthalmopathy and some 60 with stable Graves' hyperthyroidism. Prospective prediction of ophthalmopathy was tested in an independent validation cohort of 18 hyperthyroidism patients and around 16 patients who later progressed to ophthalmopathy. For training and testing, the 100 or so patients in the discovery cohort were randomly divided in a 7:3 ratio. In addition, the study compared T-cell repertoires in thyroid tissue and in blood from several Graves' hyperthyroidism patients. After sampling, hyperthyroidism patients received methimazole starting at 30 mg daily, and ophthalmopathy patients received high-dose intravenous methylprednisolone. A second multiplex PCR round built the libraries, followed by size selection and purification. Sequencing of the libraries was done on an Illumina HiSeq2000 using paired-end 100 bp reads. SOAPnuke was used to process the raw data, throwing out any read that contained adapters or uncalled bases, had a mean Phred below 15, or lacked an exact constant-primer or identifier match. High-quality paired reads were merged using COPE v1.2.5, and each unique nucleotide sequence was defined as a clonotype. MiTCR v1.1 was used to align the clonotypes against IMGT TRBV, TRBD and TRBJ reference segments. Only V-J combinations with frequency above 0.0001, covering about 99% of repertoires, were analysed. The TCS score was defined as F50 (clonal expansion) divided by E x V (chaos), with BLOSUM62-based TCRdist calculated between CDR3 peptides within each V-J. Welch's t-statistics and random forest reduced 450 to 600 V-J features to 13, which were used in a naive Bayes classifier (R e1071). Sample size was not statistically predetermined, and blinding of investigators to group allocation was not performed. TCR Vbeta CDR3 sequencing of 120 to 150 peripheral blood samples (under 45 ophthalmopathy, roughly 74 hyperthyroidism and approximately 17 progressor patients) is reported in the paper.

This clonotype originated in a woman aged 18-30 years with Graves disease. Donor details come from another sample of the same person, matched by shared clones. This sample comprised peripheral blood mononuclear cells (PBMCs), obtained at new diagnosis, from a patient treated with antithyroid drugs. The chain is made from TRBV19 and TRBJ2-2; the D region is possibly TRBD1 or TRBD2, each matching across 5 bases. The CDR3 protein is CASSARGYLNTGELFF. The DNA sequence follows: TGTGCCAGTAGTGCCCGGGGCTACCTCAACACCGGGGAGCTGTTTTTT.